Listed below are T cell receptor beta chains from one sample, sequenced in a study of somatic mutations in cytotoxic T cells in rheumatoid arthritis. Produced via immunoSEQ multiplex PCR; TCRdb's table is partial and in-frame only. Of 15,000 to 20,000 clones listed, just under 80% are singletons. The sequenced sample consisted of CD8+ T cells sorted from blood. These receptors originate from an adult with rheumatoid arthritis. The CDR3 runs from the conserved cysteine through the conserved F or W. A D gene is named only where the DNA matches it firmly. A clone size is listed for some rows: how often the clone was seen (once, few, many), or a class if it is expanded.

size	D	J	V	DNA	CDR3
-	TRBD1	TRBJ2-7	TRBV5-5	TGTGCCAGCAGCGACGGGGACAGGGGGTTCTACGAGCAGTACTTC	CASSDGDRGFYEQYF
-	-	TRBJ2-1	TRBV19	TGTGCCAGTAGTATAGGGGGTGGGTATGAGCAGTTCTTC	CASSIGGGYEQFF
-	TRBD2	TRBJ2-1	TRBV14	TGTGCCAGCAGCCCTCATCTCGGACTAGCGGGACCCCCTGCCTACAATGAGCAGTTCTTC	CASSPHLGLAGPPAYNEQFF
-	-	TRBJ1-5	TRBV28	TGTGCCAGCAGTTTACAGGCTAGCAATCAGCCCCAGCATTTT	CASSLQASNQPQHF
-	TRBD1	TRBJ2-1	TRBV5-4	TGCGCCAGCAGCCAAGATCGGTCGGGACAGTACAATGAGCAGTTCTTC	CASSQDRSGQYNEQFF
-	-	TRBJ1-2	TRBV5-8	TGTGCCAGCAGGCGGGAGCTGAACTATGGCTACACCTTC	CASRRELNYGYTF
-	-	TRBJ1-2	TRBV5-6	TGTGCCAGCATCATGGTCAGTGAGCGCGCCTATGGCTACACCTTC	CASIMVSERAYGYTF
-	-	TRBJ2-7	TRBV25-1	TGTGCCAGCAGTGAAGTCGGGGCCAACGAGCAGTACTTC	CASSEVGANEQYF
once	-	TRBJ1-2	TRBV27	TGTGCCAGCAGCGCGGGGAATGGCTACACCTTC	CASSAGNGYTF
-	-	TRBJ1-3	TRBV5-4	TGTGCCAGCAGCTTGGGGAGCTCTGGAAACACCATATATTTT	CASSLGSSGNTIYF
-	-	TRBJ1-2	TRBV9	TGTGCCAGCAGCGTAGGCGGCCCTTATGGCTACACCTTC	CASSVGGPYGYTF
-	-	TRBJ2-3	TRBV7-2	TGTGCCAGCACCCTACCCAGTGCGGGCCCTAGCACAGATACGCAGTATTTT	CASTLPSAGPSTDTQYF
medium-sized	TRBD1	TRBJ1-2	TRBV25-1	TGTGCCAGCAGTGGGGTCCAGGGGGCGGGCGGCTACACCTTC	CASSGVQGAGGYTF
-	TRBD1	TRBJ1-2	TRBV9	TGTGCCAGCAGCCCTTCCGACAGGGCTAACTATGGCTACACCTTC	CASSPSDRANYGYTF
-	-	TRBJ1-5	TRBV4-1	TGCGCCAGCAGCCAAGTGGTGGGGCCCCATCAGCCCCAGCATTTT	CASSQVVGPHQPQHF
few	-	TRBJ2-3	TRBV7-9	TGTGCCAGCAGCTTCCCAGAGGCAGATACGCAGTATTTT	CASSFPEADTQYF
-	-	TRBJ1-6	TRBV7-9	TGTGCCAGCAGCCCACAACAGGGAATCGCACCCCTCCACTTT	CASSPQQGIAPLHF
once	-	TRBJ2-7	TRBV27	TGTGCCAGCAGTTTTATCGGGGGTCCCTACGAGCAGTACTTC	CASSFIGGPYEQYF
large	TRBD1	TRBJ1-1	TRBV7-9	TGTGCCAGCAGCTTAGTAACGGACAGGGGTCCTGAAGCTTTCTTT	CASSLVTDRGPEAFF
-	-	TRBJ2-1	TRBV4-3	TGCGCCAGCAGCCAAGATCGTGGAAGCTCCTACAATGAGCAGTTCTTC	CASSQDRGSSYNEQFF
-	TRBD2	TRBJ2-5	TRBV11-2	TGTGCCACTTCCACGCCCGGGACTAGCGGGAGAGTACAAGAGACCCAGTACTTC	CATSTPGTSGRVQETQYF
-	-	TRBJ1-1	TRBV5-4	TGTGCCAGCAGCCCCCCGGAGAACACTGAAGCTTTCTTT	CASSPPENTEAFF
-	TRBD2	TRBJ2-3	TRBV5-4	TGTGCCACCGCGAGGCGGGAGGCAGATACGCAGTATTTT	CATARREADTQYF
-	TRBD1	TRBJ1-1	TRBV6-5	TGTGCCACCAGACAGGGGGCTCGAACTGAAGCTTTCTTT	CATRQGARTEAFF
-	-	TRBJ1-2	TRBV28	TGTGCCAGCAGGTCCCGGGGGTACTATGGCTACACCTTC	CASRSRGYYGYTF
-	-	TRBJ2-5	TRBV5-1	TGCGCCAGCAGCATGAACCAAGAGACCCAGTACTTC	CASSMNQETQYF
-	TRBD2	TRBJ2-1	TRBV19	TGTGCCAGTAGCCGGCAGCGGGAGCGCTCCTACAATGAGCAGTTCTTC	CASSRQRERSYNEQFF
once	-	TRBJ2-7	TRBV5-6	TGTGCCAGCAGCTTGCTTCCCTCGAACTCCTACGAGCAGTACTTC	CASSLLPSNSYEQYF
-	TRBD1	TRBJ2-2	TRBV29-1	TGCAGCGTTGAAGACCTTGGGACAGCGAACACCGGGGAGCTGTTTTTT	CSVEDLGTANTGELFF
-	-	TRBJ2-2	TRBV27	TGTGCCAGCAGTCGAAGACAGACGACGCTTGATCCCGGGGAGCTGTTTTTT	CASSRRQTTLDPGELFF
-	-	TRBJ2-3	TRBV4-3	TGCGCCAGCAGCCAAGAGGGGGTAGCGACTAGCACAGATACGCAGTATTTT	CASSQEGVATSTDTQYF
few	-	TRBJ1-1	TRBV2	TGTGCCAGCCGCCGAAGCGACCTGGCCATGAACACTGAAGCTTTCTTT	CASRRSDLAMNTEAFF
-	TRBD2	TRBJ2-7	TRBV7-9	TGTGCCAGCAGCTTAGCGGGACGGGAGGGCCTTGTCGAGCAGTACTTC	CASSLAGREGLVEQYF
-	-	TRBJ2-1	TRBV4-3	TGCGCCAGCAGCCAAGATCGAGGTGGAATGTACAATGAGCAGTTCTTC	CASSQDRGGMYNEQFF
-	TRBD2	TRBJ2-7	TRBV7-9	TGTGCCAGCAGCTCCGGACTAGCGTACGAGCAGTACTTC	CASSSGLAYEQYF
-	-	TRBJ2-6	TRBV7-6	TGTGCCAGCAGCCCGAAGCTTATGTTGTTTGGAGCCAACGTCCTGACTTTC	CASSPKLMLFGANVLTF
-	TRBD1	TRBJ1-2	TRBV28	TGTGCCAGCAGCTGGGGACAGAGCTATGGCTACACCTTC	CASSWGQSYGYTF
-	TRBD1	TRBJ1-2	TRBV29-1	TGCAGCGTGAGGGGCCAGGGACAGGGGAGAGATAACTATGGCTACACCTTC	CSVRGQGQGRDNYGYTF
-	-	TRBJ2-7	TRBV11-2	TGTGCCAGCAGCTTAAAGCCCTACGAGCAGTACTTC	CASSLKPYEQYF
-	-	TRBJ2-1	TRBV19	TGTGCCAGTAGTAGGGCGGACCCACGGTGGAATGAGCAGTTCTTC	CASSRADPRWNEQFF
few	TRBD2	TRBJ2-1	TRBV7-2	TGTGCCAGCAGCTCGACTAGCGGACCATACAATGAGCAGTTCTTC	CASSSTSGPYNEQFF
-	-	TRBJ1-1	TRBV19	TGTGCCAGTACCTTGTCCGGGAACACTGAAGCTTTCTTT	CASTLSGNTEAFF
-	TRBD1	TRBJ2-5	TRBV27	TGTGCCAGCAGTTTAGGCCCCGGACAGGGAGATGAGACCCAGTACTTC	CASSLGPGQGDETQYF
-	-	TRBJ2-7	TRBV2	TGTGCCAGCAGTGACGGGGCAGGATTCACCTACGAGCAGTACTTC	CASSDGAGFTYEQYF
-	TRBD2	TRBJ2-7	TRBV6-6	TGTGCCAGCATAAACCACCCCCTAGCGGGAGGGCTGAGGCAGTACTTC	CASINHPLAGGLRQYF
-	-	TRBJ1-5	TRBV7-2	TGTGCCAGCAGCTTAGGGGGCTATAGCAATCAGCCCCAGCATTTT	CASSLGGYSNQPQHF
-	-	TRBJ2-6	TRBV2	TGTGCCCGGGAAGTTACCTCTGGGGCCAACGTCCTGACTTTC	CAREVTSGANVLTF
-	TRBD1	TRBJ2-1	TRBV9	TGTGCCAGCAGCACTTTCCGGGACAGGCACTACAATGAGCAGTTCTTC	CASSTFRDRHYNEQFF
few	-	TRBJ2-1	TRBV7-2	TGTGCCAGCAGCATGGGGGGACCGACCCCGTGGAACAATGAGCAGTTCTTC	CASSMGGPTPWNNEQFF
-	TRBD2	TRBJ2-7	TRBV7-6	TGTGCCAGCAGCACGAGGCGGGAGATTCCCTACGAGCAGTACTTC	CASSTRREIPYEQYF
-	-	TRBJ1-1	TRBV19	TGTGCCAGTAGTATCAGTGTATCGAACACTGAAGCTTTCTTT	CASSISVSNTEAFF